A single T cell receptor (beta chain) is shown here with its context. Its antigen is undetermined. This specimen comes from a study of CD8+CD57+ T cells in acquired aplastic anemia. Genomic DNA provided the template from which TCR beta VDJ and CDR3 profiles were obtained. TCRdb passed the reads through MiXCR, listing each CDR3 protein once. Altogether about 16,000 distinct CDR3 sequences are present, around two fifths being singletons, with the ten largest covering 80% to 90%. Selection for sequencing was limited to patients who had shown CD8+CD57+ cell expansion by flow cytometry. Sampling of blood occurred while the patients had still received no therapy. CD8+CD57+ cells enriched with beads gave a mean 1.6 ug DNA. Germline CDR1 is SGHVS and CDR2 is FQNEAQ. The CDR3 has 16 amino acids. V lost 3 bases, J lost 9 bases, and 18 bases lay in between. Findings and caveats of the study: Lower diversity marked CD8+CD57+ cells in patients, relative to total CD4+ and CD8+ pools. Overlapping CD8+ CDR3 repertoires of patients and controls contained some 27 shared sequences.

This sequence joins TRBV7-8 and TRBJ1-6, with a weak D call TRBD1 (6 bases). The TCR sequence derives from a human donor with aplastic anemia. What was sequenced was CD8+CD57+ T cells sorted from PBMCs. Subset described: bead-enriched CD8+CD57+ effector memory T cells from SAA patients. The CDR3 nucleotides read TGTGCCAGCAGCTTCAATCCGGGACACAACGGTTCACCCCTCCACTTT. Translated, it gives CASSFNPGHNGSPLHF.